These T cell receptor beta chains were read from a single sample in a study of cytomegalovirus exposure and HLA in healthy donors. Libraries were prepared by immunoSEQ multiplex PCR; TCRdb keeps only in-frame clonotypes and omits some of them. Of about 150,000 clones listed, approximately 86% are singletons. Input material: PBMCs. These receptors were taken from a human donor in good health. Both conserved end residues are part of each CDR3. D genes are given only for firm matches.

>TRBV27|.|TRBJ2-7
CASSLLDKSYEQYF
>TRBV10-3|.|TRBJ1-2
CAISESAGGGYTF
>TRBV9|TRBD2|TRBJ2-5
CASSLGRGTSKTQYF
>TRBV15|.|TRBJ2-3
CATSGRTGTDTQYF
>TRBV30|.|TRBJ1-3
CAWSVTGGGGNTIYF
>TRBV5-6|.|TRBJ1-1
CASSYVGAVNTEAFF
>TRBV9|.|TRBJ2-1
CASSVVDSAYEQFF
>TRBV5-5|.|TRBJ2-7
CASSFLVRSYEQYF
>TRBV30|TRBD1|TRBJ2-1
CAWDRGTRNEQFF
>TRBV28|.|TRBJ2-7
CASSLPRGSDEQYF
>TRBV15|TRBD2|TRBJ2-5
CATSRGTSGGEETQYF
>TRBV28|.|TRBJ2-7
CASGNSGTIYEQYF
>TRBV10-3|TRBD2|TRBJ2-7
CATLLAGGDEQYF
>TRBV6-1|.|TRBJ1-2
CAASSANYGYTF